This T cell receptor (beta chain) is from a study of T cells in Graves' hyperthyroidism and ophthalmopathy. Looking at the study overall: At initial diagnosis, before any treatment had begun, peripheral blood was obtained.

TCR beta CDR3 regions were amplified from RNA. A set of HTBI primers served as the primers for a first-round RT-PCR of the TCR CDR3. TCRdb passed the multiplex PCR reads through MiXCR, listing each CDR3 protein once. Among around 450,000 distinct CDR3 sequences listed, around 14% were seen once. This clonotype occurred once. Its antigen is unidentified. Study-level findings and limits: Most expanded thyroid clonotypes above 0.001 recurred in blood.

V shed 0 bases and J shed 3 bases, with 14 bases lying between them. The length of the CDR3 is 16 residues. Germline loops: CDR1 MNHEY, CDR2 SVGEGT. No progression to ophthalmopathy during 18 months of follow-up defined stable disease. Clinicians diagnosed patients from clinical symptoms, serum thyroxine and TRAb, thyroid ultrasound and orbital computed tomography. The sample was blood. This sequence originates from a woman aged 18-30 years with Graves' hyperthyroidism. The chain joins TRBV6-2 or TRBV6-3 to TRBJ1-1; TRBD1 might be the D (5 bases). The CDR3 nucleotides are TGTGCCAGCAGTTACTCGAGAACGGGAGGGGACACTGAAGCTTTCTTT. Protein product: CASSYSRTGGDTEAFF.